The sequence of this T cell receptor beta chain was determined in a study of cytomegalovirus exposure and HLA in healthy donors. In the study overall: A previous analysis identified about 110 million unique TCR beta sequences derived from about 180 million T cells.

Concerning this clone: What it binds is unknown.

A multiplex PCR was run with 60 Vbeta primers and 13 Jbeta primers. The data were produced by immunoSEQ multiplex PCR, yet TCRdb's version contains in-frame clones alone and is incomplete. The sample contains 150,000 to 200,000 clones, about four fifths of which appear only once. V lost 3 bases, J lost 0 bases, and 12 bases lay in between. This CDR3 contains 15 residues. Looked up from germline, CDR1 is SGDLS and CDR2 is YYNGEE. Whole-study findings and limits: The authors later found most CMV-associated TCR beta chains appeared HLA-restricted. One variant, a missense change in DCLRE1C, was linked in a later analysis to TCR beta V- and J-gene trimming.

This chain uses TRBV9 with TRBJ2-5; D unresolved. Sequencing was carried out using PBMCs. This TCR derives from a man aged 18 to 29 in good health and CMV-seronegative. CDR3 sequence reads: CASSAYQLNQETQYF. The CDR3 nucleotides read TGTGCCAGCAGCGCCTACCAACTAAACCAAGAGACCCAGTACTTC. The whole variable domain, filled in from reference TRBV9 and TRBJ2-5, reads DSGVTQTPKHLITATGQRVTLRCSPRSGDLSVYWYQQSLDQGLQFLIQYYNGEERAKGNILERFSAQQFPDLHSELNLSSLELGDSALYFCASSAYQLNQETQYFGPGTRLLVL.